Presented here are 22 T cell receptor beta chains from one specimen sequenced in a study of blood T cells in healthy people across ages. Primed by a sample-barcoded 5' primer and a J-beta primer mix, a second PCR proceeded for 7 to 11 cycles. TCRdb re-analysed the 5' RACE reads in MiXCR, keeping a single row per CDR3 protein. This table has 580,000 or so distinct CDR3 sequences, roughly 48% appearing once. Sequenced sample: blood. The source is a man older than 75 in good health.

This chain links TRBV27 with TRBJ2-7; a weak D match, TRBD1 (5 bases). The germline CDR1 and CDR2 sequences are MNHEY and SMNVEV (reference sequence). CDR3 length equals 13 residues. V was cut by 8 bases and J by 0 bases, with 11 bases left in between. The CDR3 sequence is CASVPRDSYEQYF. The CDR3 DNA reads TGTGCCAGCGTCCCCAGGGACTCCTACGAGCAGTACTTC.

The chain recombines TRBV4-1 with TRBJ1-2, with D unresolved. This CDR3 spans 14 amino acids. Germline V lookup: CDR1 MGHRA, CDR2 YSYEKL. Trimming pared 3 bases from V and 5 bases from J, leaving 13 bases between. This chain's CDR3 is CASSQGGAVYGYTF. CDR3 nucleotide sequence: TGCGCCAGCAGCCAGGGCGGCGCCGTGTATGGCTACACCTTC.

The chain has TRBV25-1 and TRBJ2-1; perhaps TRBD2 as D (6 bases). The last part of the DNA fits TRBJ2-7 better; the J call may be wrong. Germline V gene sequence: CDR1 MGHDK, CDR2 SYGVNS. This CDR3 region has 15 residues. CDR3 nucleotide sequence: TGTGCCAGTGGAGCTAGCGCGAGCTCCTACAATGAGCAGTACTTC. This translates into CASGASASSYNEQYF.

The rearrangement uses TRBV5-1 and TRBJ2-7, with 7 bases identical to TRBD2. V was clipped by 4 bases and J by 2 bases; unmatched bases: 9. Looked up from germline, CDR1 is SGHRS and CDR2 is YFSETQ. CDR3 length: 15 residues. The CDR3 nucleotides are TGCGCCAGCAGCACCTCTAGCGGCAATCCCTACGAGCAGTACTTC. Translation gives CASSTSSGNPYEQYF.

The V and J genes are TRBV7-9 and TRBJ2-3, with D uncertain. The germline V gene has CDR1 SEHNR and CDR2 FQNEAQ (reference sequence). Trimming left V 0 bases short and J 6 bases short, with 13 bases between. This CDR3 spans 15 amino acids. For the CDR3, the DNA is TGTGCCAGCAGCTTAGCGATCGTAGCAACGGATACGCAGTATTTT. This gives the protein CASSLAIVATDTQYF.

J is TRBJ1-2 and V is TRBV3-1; 8 bases line up with TRBD1. The ends lost 3 bases at V and 3 bases at J; junction bases unmatched: 9. Germline V gene data show CDR1 as LGHDT and CDR2 as YNNKEL (reference sequence). This CDR3 spans 16 amino acids. CDR3 amino acids: CASSHGILGQDYGYTF. In nucleotides, the CDR3 is TGTGCCAGCAGCCACGGTATACTGGGACAGGACTATGGCTACACCTTC.

The chain couples TRBV10-3 to TRBJ2-1; 8 nucleotides line up with TRBD1. Unmatched junction bases numbered 8, after V lost 9 bases and J lost 7 bases. The CDR3 contains 13 residues. Looked up from germline, CDR1 is ENHRY and CDR2 is SYGVKD. CDR3 nucleotide sequence: TGTGCCATTTTGGACAGGGCATCGAATGAGCAGTTCTTC. Its translation: CAILDRASNEQFF.

V is TRBV24-1 and J is TRBJ2-6; D call uncertain. V lost 5 bases, J lost 0 bases, and 7 bases lay in between. Germline V gives CDR1 KGHDR, CDR2 SFDVKD. CDR3 length equals 15 residues. CDR3 residues: CATSAGLSGANVLTF. Here the CDR3 DNA reads TGTGCCACCAGTGCGGGCCTCTCTGGGGCCAACGTCCTGACTTTC.

The rearrangement links TRBV30 to TRBJ2-1, with 7 bases aligning to TRBD1. CDR1 is GTSNPN and CDR2 is SVGIG in the germline V gene (reference sequence). The CDR3 covers 11 residues. V dropped 4 bases and J dropped 7; count of bases not matched to a gene: 1. CDR3 in DNA: TGTGCCTGGAAGACAGGGAATGAGCAGTTCTTC. Residues: CAWKTGNEQFF.

The rearrangement uses TRBV7-2 and TRBJ2-5, with D possibly TRBD2 on 6 matching bases. The end of the DNA is better explained by TRBJ2-7, so the J call may be wrong. This CDR3 region has 14 residues. Germline lookup yields CDR1 SGHTA and CDR2 FQGNSA. The CDR3 DNA sequence: TGTGCCAGCACCCGACTAGTAGGCGTCGACGAGCAGTACTTC. Translation: CASTRLVGVDEQYF.

The V and J genes are TRBV18 and TRBJ1-1, with no clear D. The germline V and J ends were trimmed by 0 bases and 1 base, with 9 bases remaining between them. Germline values: CDR1 KGHSH, CDR2 LQKENI. This CDR3 is built from 15 residues. DNA for the CDR3: TGTGCCAGCTCACCACCGTTGGCCGAGAACACTGAAGCTTTCTTT. Amino acids: CASSPPLAENTEAFF.

The chain links TRBV7-2 to TRBJ2-2; 7 bases match TRBD1. The CDR3 is 16 amino acids. Germline V CDR1 and CDR2: SGHTA, FQGNSA. The V gene end was trimmed by 5 bases and the J gene end by 0 bases; junction bases not matched to a gene: 6. In DNA, the CDR3 is TGTGCCAGCAGCCCGCGAGGGGGCGCGAACACCGGGGAGCTGTTTTTT. Translated, it gives CASSPRGGANTGELFF.

This clonotype was detected ten times or more. This chain links TRBV7-2 with TRBJ2-5, with D possibly TRBD1 on 6 matching bases. V was trimmed by 6 bases and J by 2 bases, leaving 16 bases between them. Germline V gives CDR1 SGHTA, CDR2 FQGNSA. The CDR3 covers 15 residues. The CDR3 DNA reads TGTGCCAGCAGGCGCGGCAGGGGCGGACAAGAGACCCAGTACTTC. Its translation: CASRRGRGGQETQYF.

The chain uses TRBV29-1 and TRBJ1-2; TRBD1 agrees at 9 bases. The CDR3 runs 13 residues. Germline CDR1 SQVTM, CDR2 ANQGSEA. Trimming removed 4 bases from V and 8 bases from J; junction bases left unmatched: 8. CDR3 protein: CSVVIGQGYGYTF. Here the CDR3 DNA reads TGCAGCGTTGTCATCGGACAGGGGTACGGCTACACCTTC.

This clonotype was picked up a small number of times. This sequence joins TRBV11-2 and TRBJ1-4, with 7 bases lining up with TRBD1. The V and J ends lost 3 bases and 6 bases, in that order; junction bases with no gene match: 7. This CDR3 has 15 residues. CDR1 and CDR2 from the germline V gene are SGHAT and FQNNGV. The CDR3 region is CASSFSAGGHEKLFF. The CDR3, as DNA: TGTGCCAGCAGCTTTTCGGCAGGGGGTCATGAAAAACTGTTTTTT.

This clonotype was seen only a few times. The chain recombines TRBV20-1 with TRBJ1-5; the D gene is possibly TRBD1 (6 bases). The CDR3 has 14 residues. Trimming took off 6 bases at V and 0 bases at J, with 12 bases between the two ends. Germline V lookup: CDR1 DFQATT, CDR2 SNEGSKA (reference sequence). CDR3 region: CSAHRVNSNQPQHF. CDR3 DNA: TGCAGTGCCCACAGGGTTAATAGCAATCAGCCCCAGCATTTT.

The chain is built from TRBV28 and TRBJ2-5; TRBD2 matches at 11 bases. The V and J ends lost 3 bases and 11 bases, in that order; junction bases with no gene match: 11. From germline, CDR1 is MDHEN and CDR2 SYDVKM. There are 15 residues in the CDR3. CDR3 sequence (DNA): TGTGCCAGCAGTTTCGAGACTAGCGGGACAAATGAGCAGTACTTC. Amino acids: CASSFETSGTNEQYF.

CDR3 region: CASSPGGLAGVETQYF. In nucleotides, the CDR3 is TGTGCCAGCAGCCCAGGGGGACTAGCGGGAGTGGAGACCCAGTACTTC. This chain uses TRBV9 with TRBJ2-7; TRBD2 matches 14 bases. The J call is doubtful: the DNA matches TRBJ2-5 better. The CDR3 loop spans 16 amino acids. Germline V lookup: CDR1 SGDLS, CDR2 YYNGEE.

The J gene is TRBJ1-4, the V gene TRBV12-3 or TRBV12-4; D may be TRBD1 (5 bases). V shed 5 bases and J shed 5 bases, with 9 bases lying between them. The length of the CDR3 is 13 residues. As DNA, the CDR3 is TGTGCCAGCAGTCTCAGACAGAATGAAAAACTGTTTTTT. This sequence encodes CASSLRQNEKLFF.

The chain combines TRBV11-2 with TRBJ2-5, with 10 bases lining up with TRBD2. After removal of 0 bases from V and 1 base from J, the junction contained 8 bases not matched to a gene. CDR1 is SGHAT and CDR2 is FQNNGV in the germline V gene. This CDR3 region has 18 residues. The CDR3 DNA follows: TGTGCCAGCAGCTTAGATATCGGTCTAGCGGGGGCCCAAGAGACCCAGTACTTC. This sequence encodes CASSLDIGLAGAQETQYF. The full variable domain, its missing parts supplied by reference TRBV11-2 and TRBJ2-5, is EAGVAQSPRYKIIEKRQSVAFWCNPISGHATLYWYQQILGQGPKLLIQFQNNGVVDDSQLPKDRFSAERLKGVDSTLKIQPAKLEDSAVYLCASSLDIGLAGAQETQYFGPGTRLLVL.

The rearrangement joins TRBV6-6 to TRBJ2-5; possible D gene TRBD1, 6 bases. The V end was cut by 4 bases, the J end by 5 bases, with 17 bases between. This CDR3 has 15 amino acids. Germline CDR1 MNHNY, CDR2 SVGAGI (reference sequence). This CDR3 reads CASSSQGYGGETQYF. In DNA form, the CDR3 reads TGTGCCAGCAGTTCACAGGGTTACGGCGGGGAGACCCAGTACTTC.

The gene calls are TRBV3-1 and TRBJ1-1, with D perhaps TRBD1 (5 bases). Trimming shortened V by 8 bases and J by 2 bases, and 12 bases separated the two germline ends. The CDR3 is made up of 13 amino acids. Germline V gene sequence: CDR1 LGHDT, CDR2 YNNKEL (reference sequence). CDR3 sequence reads: CASGDRINTEAFF. In nucleotides, the CDR3 is TGTGCCAGCGGCGACAGAATAAACACTGAAGCTTTCTTT.